This is a list of T cell receptor beta chains from one sample in a study of cytomegalovirus exposure and HLA in healthy donors. The protocol was immunoSEQ multiplex PCR, while the TCRdb copy is restricted to in-frame clones and leaves out a portion. The sample's table shows about 140,000 clones. The sequenced material came from PBMCs. The receptors shown here come from a male donor in good health and CMV-seronegative. Each CDR3 is given with its conserved first and last residue. D genes are given only for firm matches.

d_call: NA
v_call: TRBV10-3
j_call: TRBJ2-3
cdr3_aa: CAISDSVWAEAGYF
cdr3_nt: TGTGCCATCAGTGATAGTGTTTGGGCTGAGGCGGGGTATTTT

d_call: TRBD2
v_call: TRBV5-1
j_call: TRBJ2-1
cdr3_aa: CASSLSPGLAGYEQFF
cdr3_nt: TGCGCCAGCAGCTTGAGTCCAGGACTAGCGGGATATGAGCAGTTCTTC

d_call: NA
v_call: TRBV11-2
j_call: TRBJ1-5
cdr3_aa: CASSSGIDWSNQPQHF
cdr3_nt: TGTGCCAGCAGCAGCGGCATTGACTGGAGCAATCAGCCCCAGCATTTT

d_call: TRBD1
v_call: TRBV4-3
j_call: TRBJ1-1
cdr3_aa: CASSQENRGVTEAFF
cdr3_nt: TGCGCCAGCAGCCAAGAAAACAGGGGGGTCACTGAAGCTTTCTTT

d_call: TRBD1
v_call: TRBV7-9
j_call: TRBJ2-7
cdr3_aa: CASSGQGTYEQYF
cdr3_nt: TGTGCCAGCAGCGGACAGGGAACCTACGAGCAGTACTTC

d_call: NA
v_call: TRBV15
j_call: TRBJ1-2
cdr3_aa: CATSRAPAGAPYGYTF
cdr3_nt: TGTGCCACCAGCAGAGCCCCCGCAGGGGCCCCCTATGGCTACACCTTC

d_call: NA
v_call: TRBV30
j_call: TRBJ1-3
cdr3_aa: CAWSELGTSGNTIYF
cdr3_nt: TGTGCCTGGAGTGAATTGGGCACCTCTGGAAACACCATATATTTT

d_call: NA
v_call: TRBV6-5
j_call: TRBJ2-7
cdr3_aa: CASSTLQGHSYEQYF
cdr3_nt: TGTGCCAGCAGTACCTTACAGGGACACTCCTACGAGCAGTACTTC

d_call: TRBD1
v_call: TRBV7-9
j_call: TRBJ2-7
cdr3_aa: CASNSGTGGTAYEQYF
cdr3_nt: TGTGCCAGCAACTCCGGGACAGGAGGAACGGCCTACGAGCAGTACTTC

d_call: TRBD2
v_call: TRBV7-9
j_call: TRBJ2-5
cdr3_aa: CASSPGRGYQETQYF
cdr3_nt: TGTGCCAGCAGCCCTGGGCGGGGGTACCAAGAGACCCAGTACTTC

d_call: TRBD2
v_call: TRBV6-1
j_call: TRBJ2-7
cdr3_aa: CASSEAGGLAGFNEQYF
cdr3_nt: TGTGCCAGCAGTGAAGCGGGGGGACTAGCGGGATTCAACGAGCAGTACTTC

d_call: NA
v_call: TRBV7-9
j_call: TRBJ1-2
cdr3_aa: CASLGGRGKDYNYGYTF
cdr3_nt: TGTGCCAGCCTAGGAGGCAGGGGTAAAGACTACAACTATGGCTACACCTTC

d_call: TRBD2
v_call: TRBV5-1
j_call: TRBJ2-7
cdr3_aa: CASSLDGLAGGRNEQYF
cdr3_nt: TGCGCCAGCAGCTTGGATGGACTAGCGGGGGGGCGTAACGAGCAGTACTTC

d_call: NA
v_call: TRBV14
j_call: TRBJ1-6
cdr3_aa: CASSQDSLTKRSPLHF
cdr3_nt: TGTGCCAGCAGCCAAGATAGTCTGACCAAGCGGTCACCCCTCCACTTT

d_call: TRBD1
v_call: TRBV15
j_call: TRBJ1-6
cdr3_aa: CATSRDSTGGNSPLHF
cdr3_nt: TGTGCCACCAGCAGAGATAGCACAGGGGGTAATTCACCCCTCCACTTT

d_call: NA
v_call: TRBV5-8
j_call: TRBJ2-2
cdr3_aa: CASSSGSFTGELFF
cdr3_nt: TGTGCCAGCAGCTCAGGCAGCTTCACCGGGGAGCTGTTTTTT

d_call: TRBD1
v_call: TRBV18
j_call: TRBJ1-1
cdr3_aa: CASSIGTGSNTEAFF
cdr3_nt: TGTGCCAGCTCAATAGGGACAGGGAGTAACACTGAAGCTTTCTTT

d_call: NA
v_call: TRBV7-9
j_call: TRBJ2-4
cdr3_aa: CASSLERQAAKNIQYF
cdr3_nt: TGTGCCAGCAGCTTAGAACGACAGGCGGCCAAAAACATTCAGTACTTC

d_call: NA
v_call: TRBV6-5
j_call: TRBJ2-1
cdr3_aa: CASTHPTHSNEQFF
cdr3_nt: TGTGCCAGCACTCATCCCACCCACAGCAATGAGCAGTTCTTC

d_call: TRBD1
v_call: TRBV5-8
j_call: TRBJ2-1
cdr3_aa: CASSRDSLYNEQFF
cdr3_nt: TGTGCCAGCAGCCGGGACAGCCTCTACAATGAGCAGTTCTTC

d_call: TRBD1
v_call: TRBV7-2
j_call: TRBJ2-5
cdr3_aa: CASSLGTETKETQYF
cdr3_nt: TGTGCCAGCAGCTTGGGGACAGAAACCAAAGAGACCCAGTACTTC

d_call: NA
v_call: TRBV7-3
j_call: TRBJ1-2
cdr3_aa: CASSLGGVYTF
cdr3_nt: TGTGCCAGCAGCTTAGGGGGGGTTTACACCTTC

d_call: NA
v_call: TRBV5-1
j_call: TRBJ2-7
cdr3_aa: CASSQALHGSGEQYF
cdr3_nt: TGCGCCAGCAGCCAGGCCCTACACGGGTCGGGGGAGCAGTACTTC

d_call: NA
v_call: TRBV10-3
j_call: TRBJ1-1
cdr3_aa: CAISEDSLNTEAFF
cdr3_nt: TGTGCCATCAGTGAGGATAGTCTGAACACTGAAGCTTTCTTT

d_call: TRBD1
v_call: TRBV5-1
j_call: TRBJ2-7
cdr3_aa: CASSGTGVEQYF
cdr3_nt: TGCGCCAGCAGCGGGACAGGGGTCGAGCAGTACTTC

d_call: TRBD1
v_call: TRBV19
j_call: TRBJ2-7
cdr3_aa: CATRQGGSYEQYF
cdr3_nt: TGTGCCACCAGACAGGGTGGAAGCTACGAGCAGTACTTC

d_call: NA
v_call: TRBV7-8
j_call: TRBJ1-5
cdr3_aa: CASSLDRQGVFLPQHF
cdr3_nt: TGTGCCAGCAGCTTAGATCGTCAGGGCGTCTTTTTGCCCCAGCATTTT

d_call: NA
v_call: TRBV9
j_call: TRBJ2-7
cdr3_aa: CASSVAPSTGYEQYF
cdr3_nt: TGTGCCAGCAGCGTAGCTCCTTCCACGGGGTACGAGCAGTACTTC

d_call: NA
v_call: TRBV15
j_call: TRBJ2-5
cdr3_aa: CATSRDQGRVGETQYF
cdr3_nt: TGTGCCACCAGCAGAGATCAGGGCAGGGTGGGGGAGACCCAGTACTTC

d_call: TRBD2
v_call: TRBV19
j_call: TRBJ2-5
cdr3_aa: CASSIGLAGGQETQYF
cdr3_nt: TGTGCCAGTAGTATAGGGCTAGCGGGGGGCCAAGAGACCCAGTACTTC

d_call: NA
v_call: TRBV5-1
j_call: TRBJ1-1
cdr3_aa: CASSLLGVNTEAFF
cdr3_nt: TGCGCCAGCAGCTTGCTCGGGGTCAACACTGAAGCTTTCTTT

d_call: TRBD1
v_call: TRBV15
j_call: TRBJ1-1
cdr3_aa: CATSRDLIGGSEAFF
cdr3_nt: TGTGCCACCAGCAGAGATCTAATAGGGGGCTCTGAAGCTTTCTTT

d_call: TRBD1
v_call: TRBV5-1
j_call: TRBJ1-1
cdr3_aa: CASARDRVTEAFF
cdr3_nt: TGCGCCAGCGCCCGGGACAGGGTCACTGAAGCTTTCTTT

d_call: TRBD1
v_call: TRBV5-1
j_call: TRBJ1-1
cdr3_aa: CASSWTGVRRGVNTEAFF
cdr3_nt: TGCGCCAGCAGTTGGACAGGGGTAAGAAGAGGGGTGAACACTGAAGCTTTCTTT

d_call: TRBD1
v_call: TRBV6-5
j_call: TRBJ1-1
cdr3_aa: CASSQGVSTEAFF
cdr3_nt: TGTGCCAGCAGCCAGGGGGTATCCACTGAAGCTTTCTTT

d_call: NA
v_call: TRBV5-1
j_call: TRBJ1-1
cdr3_aa: CASSFGTQVNTEAFF
cdr3_nt: TGCGCCAGCAGCTTTGGGACACAGGTGAACACTGAAGCTTTCTTT

d_call: NA
v_call: TRBV19
j_call: TRBJ1-2
cdr3_aa: CASSPETAVNFYGYTF
cdr3_nt: TGTGCCAGTAGTCCTGAGACAGCCGTAAATTTCTATGGCTACACCTTC

d_call: NA
v_call: TRBV15
j_call: TRBJ2-2
cdr3_aa: CATSRAGVGTGELFF
cdr3_nt: TGTGCCACCAGCAGAGCAGGGGTCGGGACCGGGGAGCTGTTTTTT

d_call: TRBD2
v_call: TRBV5-3
j_call: TRBJ2-7
cdr3_aa: CARSLPGTNKQPYEQYF
cdr3_nt: TGTGCCAGAAGCTTGCCCGGGACTAACAAACAACCCTACGAGCAGTACTTC

d_call: TRBD1
v_call: TRBV6-1
j_call: TRBJ1-2
cdr3_aa: CASSEVTGGPGYTF
cdr3_nt: TGTGCCAGCAGTGAAGTGACAGGGGGACCTGGCTACACCTTC

d_call: NA
v_call: TRBV30
j_call: TRBJ1-3
cdr3_aa: CAWGSAGSGNTIYF
cdr3_nt: TGTGCCTGGGGTTCTGCCGGGTCTGGAAACACCATATATTTT

d_call: TRBD1
v_call: TRBV25-1
j_call: TRBJ1-1
cdr3_aa: CASSTNRGRTEAFF
cdr3_nt: TGTGCCAGCAGTACCAACAGGGGGCGAACTGAAGCTTTCTTT

d_call: TRBD1
v_call: TRBV7-6
j_call: TRBJ2-2
cdr3_aa: CASSLEGTGANGELFF
cdr3_nt: TGTGCCAGCAGCTTAGAGGGGACAGGGGCTAACGGGGAGCTGTTTTTT

d_call: NA
v_call: TRBV30
j_call: TRBJ2-7
cdr3_aa: CAWRDDRRPYEQYF
cdr3_nt: TGTGCCTGGAGGGATGACAGGCGTCCCTACGAGCAGTACTTC

d_call: NA
v_call: TRBV5-6
j_call: TRBJ1-2
cdr3_aa: CASSPSTLQSGYTF
cdr3_nt: TGTGCCAGCAGCCCATCGACACTCCAGAGTGGCTACACCTTC

d_call: NA
v_call: TRBV5-1
j_call: TRBJ2-1
cdr3_aa: CASSPGVHEQFF
cdr3_nt: TGCGCCAGCAGCCCCGGAGTTCATGAGCAGTTCTTC

d_call: NA
v_call: TRBV4-3
j_call: TRBJ1-2
cdr3_aa: CASSQGRQYGYTF
cdr3_nt: TGCGCCAGCAGCCAAGGCCGACAGTATGGCTACACCTTC

d_call: NA
v_call: TRBV27
j_call: TRBJ2-7
cdr3_aa: CASSLLRDTNYEQYF
cdr3_nt: TGTGCCAGCAGCCTGCTGAGGGACACTAACTACGAGCAGTACTTC

d_call: TRBD1
v_call: TRBV27
j_call: TRBJ2-7
cdr3_aa: CASSLWAGGNEQYF
cdr3_nt: TGTGCCAGCAGTTTATGGGCAGGGGGCAACGAGCAGTACTTC

d_call: TRBD2
v_call: TRBV6-1
j_call: TRBJ2-4
cdr3_aa: CASSAGTSGGPKNIQYF
cdr3_nt: TGTGCCAGCAGTGCCGGGACTAGCGGGGGACCCAAAAACATTCAGTACTTC

d_call: TRBD2
v_call: TRBV5-6
j_call: TRBJ2-1
cdr3_aa: CASSGTSGFYNEEQFF
cdr3_nt: TGTGCCAGCAGCGGGACTAGCGGATTCTACAATGAAGAGCAGTTCTTC

d_call: TRBD2
v_call: TRBV6-6
j_call: TRBJ2-3
cdr3_aa: CASGTSGPSTDTQYF
cdr3_nt: TGTGCCAGCGGGACTAGCGGACCTAGCACAGATACGCAGTATTTT

d_call: NA
v_call: TRBV6-1
j_call: TRBJ2-7
cdr3_aa: CASSDPGVTRYEQYF
cdr3_nt: TGTGCCAGCAGTGACCCGGGTGTCACTAGGTACGAGCAGTACTTC

d_call: TRBD2
v_call: TRBV15
j_call: TRBJ2-1
cdr3_aa: CATSRVLAGIYNEQFF
cdr3_nt: TGTGCCACCAGCAGAGTCCTAGCGGGGATATACAATGAGCAGTTCTTC

d_call: TRBD2
v_call: TRBV7-6
j_call: TRBJ2-7
cdr3_aa: CASSLNRGRAHEQYF
cdr3_nt: TGTGCCAGCAGCTTGAATCGCGGGAGGGCCCACGAGCAGTACTTC

d_call: NA
v_call: TRBV4-2
j_call: TRBJ2-5
cdr3_aa: CASSQEEGETQYF
cdr3_nt: TGTGCCAGCAGCCAAGAGGAGGGTGAGACCCAGTACTTC

d_call: NA
v_call: TRBV5-1
j_call: TRBJ1-2
cdr3_aa: CASSLNRQARSDGYTF
cdr3_nt: TGCGCCAGCAGCTTGAATCGGCAGGCCCGGTCGGATGGCTACACCTTC

d_call: TRBD1
v_call: TRBV18
j_call: TRBJ1-1
cdr3_aa: CASSPGQENTEAFF
cdr3_nt: TGTGCCAGCTCACCGGGACAGGAAAACACTGAAGCTTTCTTT

d_call: NA
v_call: TRBV5-1
j_call: TRBJ2-7
cdr3_aa: CASSLGVGAAYEQYF
cdr3_nt: TGCGCCAGCAGCTTGGGGGTGGGGGCCGCCTACGAGCAGTACTTC

d_call: TRBD1
v_call: TRBV4-3
j_call: TRBJ2-7
cdr3_aa: CASSQDTGTGAYEQYF
cdr3_nt: TGCGCCAGCAGCCAAGATACCGGGACAGGGGCCTACGAGCAGTACTTC